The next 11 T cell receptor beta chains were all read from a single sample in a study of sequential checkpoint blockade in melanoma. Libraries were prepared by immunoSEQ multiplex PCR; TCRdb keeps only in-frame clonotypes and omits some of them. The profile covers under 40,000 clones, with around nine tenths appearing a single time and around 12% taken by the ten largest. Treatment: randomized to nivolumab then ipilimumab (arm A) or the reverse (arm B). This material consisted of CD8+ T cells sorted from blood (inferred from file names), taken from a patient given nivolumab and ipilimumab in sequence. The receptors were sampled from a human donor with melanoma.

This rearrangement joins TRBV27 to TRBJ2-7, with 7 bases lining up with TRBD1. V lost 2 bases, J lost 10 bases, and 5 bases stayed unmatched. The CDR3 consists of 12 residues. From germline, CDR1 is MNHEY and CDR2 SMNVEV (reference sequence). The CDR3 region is CASSLDGDRQYF. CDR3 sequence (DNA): TGTGCCAGCAGTTTAGACGGGGACAGACAGTACTTC.

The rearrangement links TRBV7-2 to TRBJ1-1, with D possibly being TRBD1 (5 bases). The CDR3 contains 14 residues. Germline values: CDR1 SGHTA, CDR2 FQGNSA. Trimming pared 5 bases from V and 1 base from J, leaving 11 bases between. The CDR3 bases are TGTGCCAGCAGCGAACAAACAGGGAACACTGAAGCTTTCTTT. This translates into CASSEQTGNTEAFF.

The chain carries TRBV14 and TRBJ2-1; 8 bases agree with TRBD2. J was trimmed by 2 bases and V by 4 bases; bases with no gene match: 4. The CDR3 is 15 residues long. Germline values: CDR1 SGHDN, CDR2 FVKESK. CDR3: CASSLSGRAYNEQFF. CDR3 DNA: TGTGCCAGCAGCCTCAGCGGGAGAGCCTACAATGAGCAGTTCTTC. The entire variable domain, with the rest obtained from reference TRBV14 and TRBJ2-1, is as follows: EAGVTQFPSHSVIEKGQTVTLRCDPISGHDNLYWYRRVMGKEIKFLLHFVKESKQDESGMPNNRFLAERTGGTYSTLKVQPAELEDSGVYFCASSLSGRAYNEQFFGPGTRLTVL.

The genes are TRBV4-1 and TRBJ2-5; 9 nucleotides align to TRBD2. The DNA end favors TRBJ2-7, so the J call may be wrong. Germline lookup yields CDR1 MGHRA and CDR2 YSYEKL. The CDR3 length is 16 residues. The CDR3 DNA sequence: TGCGCCAGCAGCCGTTTAGCGGGAGACGGGTCCTACGAGCAGTACTTC. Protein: CASSRLAGDGSYEQYF.

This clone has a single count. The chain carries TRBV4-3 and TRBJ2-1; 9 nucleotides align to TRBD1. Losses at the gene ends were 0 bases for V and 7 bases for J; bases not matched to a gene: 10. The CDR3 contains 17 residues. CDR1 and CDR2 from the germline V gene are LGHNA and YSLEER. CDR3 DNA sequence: TGCGCCAGCAGCCAAGATACACAGGGGGCATATTTTAATGAGCAGTTCTTC. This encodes CASSQDTQGAYFNEQFF.

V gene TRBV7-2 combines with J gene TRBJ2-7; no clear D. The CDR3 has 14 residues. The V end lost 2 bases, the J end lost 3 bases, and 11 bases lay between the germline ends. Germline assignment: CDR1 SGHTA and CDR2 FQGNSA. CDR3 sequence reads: CASSLSSWHYEQYV. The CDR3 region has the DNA TGTGCCAGCAGCTTATCCAGCTGGCACTACGAGCAGTACGTC.

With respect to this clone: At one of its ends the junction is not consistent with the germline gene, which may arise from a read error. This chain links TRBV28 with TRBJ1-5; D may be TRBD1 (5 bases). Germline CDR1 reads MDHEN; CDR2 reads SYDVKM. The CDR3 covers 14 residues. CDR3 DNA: TGTGCCAGCAGTTTAACCCAGGGCAACCAGCCCCAGCATTTT. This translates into CASSLTQGNQPQHF.

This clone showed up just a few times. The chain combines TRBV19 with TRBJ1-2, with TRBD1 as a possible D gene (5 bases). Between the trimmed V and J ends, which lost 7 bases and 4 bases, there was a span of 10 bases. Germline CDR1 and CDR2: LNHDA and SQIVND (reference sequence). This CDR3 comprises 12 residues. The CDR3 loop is CASIGVPYGYTF. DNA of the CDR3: TGTGCCAGTATAGGGGTGCCCTATGGCTACACCTTC.

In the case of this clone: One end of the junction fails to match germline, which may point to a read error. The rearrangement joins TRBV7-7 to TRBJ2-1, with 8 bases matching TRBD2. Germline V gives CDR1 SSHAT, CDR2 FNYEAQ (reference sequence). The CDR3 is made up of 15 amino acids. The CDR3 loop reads CASSLGLAGYNEQFF. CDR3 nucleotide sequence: TGTGCCAGCAGTTTAGGACTAGCAGGTTACAATGAGCAGTTCTTC.

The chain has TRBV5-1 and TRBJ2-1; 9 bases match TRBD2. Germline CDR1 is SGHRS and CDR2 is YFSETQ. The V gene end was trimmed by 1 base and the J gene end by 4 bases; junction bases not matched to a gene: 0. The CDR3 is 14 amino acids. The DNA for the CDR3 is TGCGCCAGCAGCTTGAGCGGGGGGTACAATGAGCAGTTCTTC. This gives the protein CASSLSGGYNEQFF. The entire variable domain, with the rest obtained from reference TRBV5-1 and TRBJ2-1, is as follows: KAGVTQTPRYLIKTRGQQVTLSCSPISGHRSVSWYQQTPGQGLQFLFEYFSETQRNKGNFPGRFSGRQFSNSRSEMNVSTLELGDSALYLCASSLSGGYNEQFFGPGTRLTVL.

DNA of the CDR3: TGTGCCAGCTCCGTGACAGGACCCCCGAACACTGAAGCTTTCTTT. It encodes CASSVTGPPNTEAFF. V is TRBV18 and J is TRBJ1-1; maybe TRBD1 (6 bases). The length of the CDR3 is 15 residues. CDR1 is KGHSH and CDR2 is LQKENI in the germline V gene. Trimming stripped 6 bases from V and 1 base from J, with 15 bases between.